This T cell receptor beta chain is from a study of cytomegalovirus exposure and HLA in healthy donors. Looking at the study overall: Within the Caucasian-associated ancestry cluster were roughly 82% of the roughly 400 genotyped donors. General study points: Accurate prediction of most subjects' HLA-A and HLA-B alleles from TCR beta sequences was reported. The only immune exposure information that was available was CMV serostatus. Analysis performed later showed TCR beta chains linked to HLA being more clonally expanded than equally common others.

The PCR contained 60 Vbeta and 13 Jbeta primers. Measured with immunoSEQ multiplex PCR; TCRdb has only the in-frame clones, and not every one. In the table there are 220,000 or so clones, 78% of which are singletons. This CDR3 is built from 15 residues. J gave up 9 bases and V 5 bases, and 6 bases lay outside the gene matches. Germline V gene data show CDR1 as SGHTA and CDR2 as FQGTGA. Concerning this clone: Its antigen is not known.

This receptor was taken from a male donor in good health and CMV-seronegative. V usage is TRBV7-3 and J usage is TRBJ2-1, with 14 bases that match TRBD2. Sequencing input: PBMCs. CDR3 in amino acids: CASSPRLAGGGEQFF. CDR3 DNA sequence: TGTGCCAGCAGCCCGCGACTAGCGGGAGGGGGTGAGCAGTTCTTC.